This T cell receptor beta chain comes out of a study of blood T cell repertoires in COVID-19. Generated by immunoSEQ multiplex PCR, the TCRdb table keeps only in-frame clones and is missing some. This sample yields around 320,000 clones, of which about 85% are seen a single time; less than 2.5% belongs to the top ten. The sequenced material came from peripheral blood. This receptor was taken from a man aged 18 to 35 with active or convalescent COVID-19.

CDR3 coding DNA: TGTGCCAGCAGCTTGGACGGGGGAGGGTGGTACGAGCAGTACTTC. Protein product: CASSLDGGGWYEQYF. The chain has TRBV5-6 and TRBJ2-7, with 7 bases matching TRBD2. The CDR3 extends over 15 amino acids. CDR1 SGHDT and CDR2 YYEEEE come from the germline V gene. The ends lost 0 bases at V and 4 bases at J; junction bases unmatched: 7. Together with reference TRBV5-6 and TRBJ2-7, the CDR3 gives the full variable domain: DAGVTQSPTHLIKTRGQQVTLRCSPKSGHDTVSWYQQALGQGPQFIFQYYEEEERQRGNFPDRFSGHQFPNYSSELNVNALLLGDSALYLCASSLDGGGWYEQYFGPGTRLTVT.